The next 15 T cell receptor beta chains were all read from a single sample in a study of response to subunit inactivated influenza vaccine. TCRdb called the RT-PCR reads again in MiXCR, with one record for every CDR3 protein. The table has 650,000 or so distinct CDR3 sequences, around 15% seen once; the top ten hold 7.5% to 8%. Sample: PBMCs from blood, taken 14 to 15 days before vaccination. These receptors were taken from a man aged 45-65 years who received an inactivated influenza vaccine.

This clonotype was counted a few times. The chain is built from TRBV7-9 and TRBJ1-1, with D uncertain. CDR1 is SEHNR and CDR2 is FQNEAQ in the germline V gene (reference sequence). Trimming pared 2 bases from V and 5 bases from J, leaving 12 bases between. The CDR3 covers 14 residues. CDR3 residues: CASSLPVLNTEAFF. CDR3 DNA sequence: TGTGCCAGCAGCTTACCGGTCTTAAATACTGAAGCTTTCTTT.

Ten or more counts support this clonotype. The rearrangement links TRBV3-1 to TRBJ2-2, with 9 bases lining up with TRBD2. There are 18 residues in the CDR3. The germline V gene has CDR1 LGHDT and CDR2 YNNKEL (reference sequence). J lost 2 bases, V lost 0 bases, and 7 bases had no gene match. CDR3 sequence reads: CASSQDSLAGLNTGELFF. CDR3 bases: TGTGCCAGCAGCCAAGATTCCCTAGCGGGATTAAACACCGGGGAGCTGTTTTTT. The full variable domain, rest sourced from reference TRBV3-1 and TRBJ2-2, is DTAVSQTPKYLVTQMGNDKSIKCEQNLGHDTMYWYKQDSKKFLKIMFSYNNKELIINETVPNRFSPKSPDKAHLNLHINSLELGDSAVYFCASSQDSLAGLNTGELFFGEGSRLTVL.

This clonotype was recorded at least ten times. The V and J genes are TRBV3-1 and TRBJ2-5, with TRBD2 matching over 8 bases. CDR1 is LGHDT, CDR2 YNNKEL, per germline (reference sequence). Trimming at V came to 4 bases and at J to 6 bases, leaving 4 bases not matched to a gene. The CDR3 contains 13 residues. CDR3 protein: CASSPPGGQTQYF. The CDR3 DNA reads TGTGCCAGCAGCCCGCCGGGAGGGCAGACCCAGTACTTC.

This clonotype was counted a few times. V usage is TRBV5-1 and J usage is TRBJ2-3; TRBD2 aligns across 11 bases. The CDR3 covers 14 residues. The junction had 1 base not matched to a gene; V was cut back by 6 bases and J by 1 base. The V gene's germline CDR1 is SGHRS and CDR2 YFSETQ. The CDR3, as DNA: TGCGCCAGCAAGGGACTAGCGGGCACAGATACGCAGTATTTT. It translates to CASKGLAGTDTQYF.

The sample holds a few counts of this clonotype. This sequence joins TRBV7-2 and TRBJ1-4, with 7 nucleotides matching TRBD1. This CDR3 contains 14 residues. The J segment lost 10 bases and the V segment lost 5 bases, leaving 10 bases of the junction unmatched. The germline CDR1 and CDR2 sequences are SGHTA and FQGNSA. The CDR3 nucleotides are TGTGCCAGCAGCCTAGATTCTAACAGGGGAAAACTGTTTTTT. This gives the protein CASSLDSNRGKLFF.

This clonotype has a handful of counts. The CDR3 bases are TGCGCCAGCAGCCAAGAACAGGGTGTCGGCGGGGAGCTGTTTTTT. This encodes CASSQEQGVGGELFF. The gene calls are TRBV4-3 and TRBJ2-2, with D maybe TRBD1 (6 bases). Germline assignment: CDR1 LGHNA and CDR2 YSLEER. CDR3 length: 15 residues. V was cut by 0 bases and J by 7 bases, with 12 bases left in between.

This chain connects TRBV9 to TRBJ2-1; the D gene is possibly TRBD2 (5 bases). This CDR3 comprises 17 residues. The V gene's germline CDR1 is SGDLS and CDR2 YYNGEE. V was pared by 0 bases and J by 10 bases, with 23 bases between. CDR3 protein: CASSVASFGLTGGEQFF. In DNA, the CDR3 is TGTGCCAGCAGCGTAGCCTCTTTTGGGCTTACGGGCGGGGAGCAGTTCTTC.

This clonotype was picked up many times. The chain carries TRBV12-3 or TRBV12-4 and TRBJ2-7; D call uncertain. This CDR3 spans 11 amino acids. V was shortened by 0 bases and J by 7 bases, with 4 bases between the two germline ends. Written as DNA, the CDR3 is TGTGCCAGCAGTTTAGCGGAGGAGCAGTACTTC. Its translation is CASSLAEEQYF.

This clonotype appeared a few times. The rearrangement joins TRBV7-2 to TRBJ1-6; possibly TRBD1 for D (6 bases). Germline-derived CDR1 and CDR2 are SGHTA and FQGNSA. Trimming cost V 5 bases and J 15 bases, with 14 bases left between them. CDR3 length equals 12 residues. CDR3 sequence (DNA): TGTGCCAGCAGCCTGGGACATTCATACCTCCACTTT. Translation: CASSLGHSYLHF.

This clonotype was seen a few times. The V gene is TRBV11-3, the J gene TRBJ1-2, with 7 bases aligning to TRBD1. The CDR3 length is 16 residues. Germline-derived CDR1 and CDR2 are SGHNT and YENEEA. Unmatched junction bases numbered 9, after V lost 1 base and J lost 4 bases. The CDR3 loop is CASSLGLWGQLYGYTF. For the CDR3, the DNA is TGTGCCAGCAGCTTAGGTTTATGGGGACAGCTCTATGGCTACACCTTC. Complete variable domain (other parts from reference TRBV11-3 and TRBJ1-2): EAGVVQSPRYKIIEKKQPVAFWCNPISGHNTLYWYLQNLGQGPELLIRYENEEAVDDSQLPKDRFSAERLKGVDSTLKIQPAELGDSAVYLCASSLGLWGQLYGYTFGSGTRLTVV.

The sample holds a few counts of this clonotype. In nucleotides, the CDR3 is TGTGCCAGCAGTTTGTGGGTCGGGGGCACTGAAGCTTTCTTT. Translation: CASSLWVGGTEAFF. V usage is TRBV28 and J usage is TRBJ1-1, with D perhaps matching TRBD1 (5 bases). CDR3 length: 14 amino acids. The ends were cut back, 3 bases at V and 4 bases at J, with 12 bases in the middle. Germline values: CDR1 MDHEN, CDR2 SYDVKM.

V and J are TRBV28 and TRBJ2-7; D is unclear. Trimming cost V 7 bases and J 6 bases, with 13 bases left between them. The CDR3 has 12 amino acids. CDR1 MDHEN and CDR2 SYDVKM come from the germline V gene. The CDR3 region has the DNA TGTGCCAGCACATTCGGAGTTTCCGAGCAGTACTTC. Residues: CASTFGVSEQYF.

This clonotype was picked up a small number of times. CDR3 nucleotide sequence: TGTGCCATCACCGACCTTGGACAGGGGCCTACCCAGTACTTC. This sequence encodes CAITDLGQGPTQYF. This chain connects TRBV10-3 to TRBJ2-5; 9 bases line up with TRBD1. There are 14 residues in the CDR3. Germline trimming cut 7 bases from V and 8 bases from J; bases unmatched to any gene: 11. From germline, CDR1 is ENHRY and CDR2 SYGVKD.

This CDR3 reads CATSRDRASGTFSGANVLTF. For the CDR3, the DNA is TGTGCCACCAGCAGAGATCGGGCCTCCGGGACTTTCTCTGGGGCCAACGTCCTGACTTTC. This chain links TRBV15 with TRBJ2-6, with TRBD2 as a possible D gene (6 bases). This CDR3 is built from 20 residues. Trimming left V 0 bases short and J 0 bases short, with 18 bases between. Germline CDR1 is LNHNV and CDR2 is YYDKDF (reference sequence).

Ten or more counts support this clonotype. Germline is not matched at one junction end, which may reflect a read error. The rearrangement joins TRBV5-1 to TRBJ2-7; the match to TRBD1 covers 7 bases. This CDR3 contains 13 residues. Germline values: CDR1 SGHRS, CDR2 YFSETQ. Here the CDR3 reads CASSLGQSYEQYF. The CDR3 nucleotides read TGTGCCAGCAGCTTGGGACAGAGCTACGAGCAGTACTTC.